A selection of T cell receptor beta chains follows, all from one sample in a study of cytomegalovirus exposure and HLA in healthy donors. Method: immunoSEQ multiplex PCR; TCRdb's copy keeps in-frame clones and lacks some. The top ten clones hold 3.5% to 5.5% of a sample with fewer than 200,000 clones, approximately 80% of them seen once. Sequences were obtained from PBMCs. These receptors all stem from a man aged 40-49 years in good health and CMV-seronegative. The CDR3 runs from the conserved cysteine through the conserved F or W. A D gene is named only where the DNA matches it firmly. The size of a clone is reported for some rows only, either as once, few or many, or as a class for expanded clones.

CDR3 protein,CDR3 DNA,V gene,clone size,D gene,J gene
CASSTQGQGDYGYTF,TGTGCCAGCAGCACTCAGGGACAGGGAGACTATGGCTACACCTTC,TRBV5-4,.,TRBD1,TRBJ1-2
CASSSRQGGSGNTIYF,TGCGCCAGCAGCTCCCGACAGGGGGGAAGTGGAAACACCATATATTTT,TRBV5-1,.,TRBD1,TRBJ1-3
CASSLRDRGDNEQFF,TGCGCCAGCAGCTTGAGGGACAGGGGGGACAATGAGCAGTTCTTC,TRBV5-1,.,TRBD1,TRBJ2-1
CASSLNRGAGNEQFF,TGTGCCAGCAGTTTAAATCGGGGGGCCGGTAATGAGCAGTTCTTC,TRBV28,.,.,TRBJ2-1
CASSQPLAYGYTF,TGCGCCAGCAGCCAACCCCTGGCCTATGGCTACACCTTC,TRBV4-1,.,.,TRBJ1-2
CASSYSKGQPQHF,TGTGCCAGCAGTTACTCTAAGGGGCAGCCCCAGCATTTT,TRBV6-5,.,.,TRBJ1-5
CASSLGVWVRRGTDTQYF,TGTGCCAGCAGCTTAGGGGTTTGGGTGCGCAGGGGGACAGATACGCAGTATTTT,TRBV7-8,.,TRBD1,TRBJ2-3
CASSPTGGLAGGSSYEQYF,TGTGCCAGCTCACCAACGGGGGGACTAGCGGGGGGGTCGTCCTACGAGCAGTACTTC,TRBV18,few,TRBD2,TRBJ2-7
CASSGPRAYNSPLHF,TGTGCCAGCAGTGGACCCAGGGCGTATAATTCACCCCTCCACTTT,TRBV6-1,.,.,TRBJ1-6
CASSLMEGSEQYF,TGCGCCAGCAGCTTGATGGAGGGTTCCGAGCAGTACTTC,TRBV5-1,.,.,TRBJ2-7
CASSVKVGSPLHF,TGTGCCAGCAGCGTAAAGGTCGGGTCACCCCTCCACTTT,TRBV9,.,.,TRBJ1-6
CAISSGFEQYF,TGTGCCATCAGCTCAGGGTTCGAGCAGTACTTC,TRBV10-3,.,.,TRBJ2-7
CASSLGGNTDTQYF,TGTGCTAGCAGCTTAGGCGGGAACACAGATACGCAGTATTTT,TRBV7-7,.,.,TRBJ2-3
CANTRDLNTEAFF,TGTGCCAACACCCGGGACTTGAACACTGAAGCTTTCTTT,TRBV2,once,.,TRBJ1-1
CASSSDREQETQYF,TGTGCCAGCAGCTCCGACAGGGAGCAAGAGACCCAGTACTTC,TRBV4-2,.,TRBD1,TRBJ2-5
CASRSGGPYNEQFF,TGTGCCAGCCGTAGCGGGGGGCCGTACAATGAACAGTTCTTC,TRBV5-6,few,TRBD2,TRBJ2-1
CASSEGGPNTGELFF,TGCGCCAGCAGTGAAGGGGGCCCGAACACCGGGGAGCTGTTTTTT,TRBV10-1,once,TRBD1,TRBJ2-2
CAWGVRGYTF,TGTGCCTGGGGAGTCCGGGGCTACACCTTC,TRBV30,.,.,TRBJ1-2
CASSPDSTKNIQYF,TGCGCCAGCAGCCCGGACAGCACCAAAAACATTCAGTACTTC,TRBV5-1,few,.,TRBJ2-4
CASRTGFSSGNTIYF,TGTGCCAGCAGGACAGGGTTCTCCTCTGGAAACACCATATATTTT,TRBV6-5,.,TRBD1,TRBJ1-3
CASSLGQVETQYF,TGTGCCAGTAGCTTGGGACAGGTTGAGACCCAGTACTTC,TRBV7-9,once,TRBD1,TRBJ2-5
CASSPGGQVTEAFF,TGTGCCAGCAGCCCTGGGGGACAGGTCACTGAAGCTTTCTTT,TRBV5-4,.,TRBD1,TRBJ1-1
CASSIHGDTQYF,TGTGCCAGCAGCATTCACGGAGATACGCAGTATTTT,TRBV11-1,.,.,TRBJ2-3
CASSSQGDGSPLHF,TGTGCCAGTAGTTCGCAGGGGGATGGTTCACCCCTCCACTTT,TRBV19,.,TRBD1,TRBJ1-6
CASSYSGRGSYEQYF,TGTGCCAGCAGTTACTCGGGGCGGGGCTCCTACGAGCAGTACTTC,TRBV6-5,.,.,TRBJ2-7
CAWSVGRAGNTF,TGTGCCTGGAGTGTAGGTCGGGCGGGGAACACCTTC,TRBV30,.,.,TRBJ1-2